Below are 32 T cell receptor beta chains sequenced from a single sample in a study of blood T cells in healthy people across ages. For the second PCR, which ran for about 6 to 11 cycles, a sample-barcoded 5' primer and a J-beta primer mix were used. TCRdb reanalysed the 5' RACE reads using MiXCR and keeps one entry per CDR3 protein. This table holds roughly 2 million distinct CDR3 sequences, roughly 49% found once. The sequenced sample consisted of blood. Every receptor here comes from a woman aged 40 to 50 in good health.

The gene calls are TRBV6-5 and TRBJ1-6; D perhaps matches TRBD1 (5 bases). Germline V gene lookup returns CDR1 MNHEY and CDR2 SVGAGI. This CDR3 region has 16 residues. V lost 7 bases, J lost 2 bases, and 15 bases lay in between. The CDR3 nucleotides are TGTGCCAGCACCCCTGAACCGGGGGCCTATAATTCACCCCTCCACTTT. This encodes CASTPEPGAYNSPLHF.

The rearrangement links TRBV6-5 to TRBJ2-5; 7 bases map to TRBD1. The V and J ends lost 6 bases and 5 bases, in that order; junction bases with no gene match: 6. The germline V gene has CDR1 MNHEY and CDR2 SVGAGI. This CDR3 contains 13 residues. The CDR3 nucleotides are TGTGCCAGCAGCATCGGACAGGTTGAGACCCAGTACTTC. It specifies CASSIGQVETQYF.

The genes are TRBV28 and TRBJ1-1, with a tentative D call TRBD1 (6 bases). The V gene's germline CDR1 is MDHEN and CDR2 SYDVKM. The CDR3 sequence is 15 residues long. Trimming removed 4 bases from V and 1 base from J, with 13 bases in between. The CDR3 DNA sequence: TGTGCCAGCAGTTCTCTTCTGGACAGGAACACTGAAGCTTTCTTT. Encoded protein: CASSSLLDRNTEAFF.

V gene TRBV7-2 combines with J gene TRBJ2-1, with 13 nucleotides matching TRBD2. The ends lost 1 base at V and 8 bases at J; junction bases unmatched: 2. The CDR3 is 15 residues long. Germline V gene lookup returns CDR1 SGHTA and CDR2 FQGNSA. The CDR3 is CASSLGTSGGHEQFF. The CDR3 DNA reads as TGTGCCAGCAGCTTAGGGACTAGCGGGGGCCATGAGCAGTTCTTC.

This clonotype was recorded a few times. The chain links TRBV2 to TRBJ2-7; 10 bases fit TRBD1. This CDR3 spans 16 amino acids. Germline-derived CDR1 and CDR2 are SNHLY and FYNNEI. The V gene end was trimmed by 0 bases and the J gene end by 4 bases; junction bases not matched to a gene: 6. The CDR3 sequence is CASSEALRQGAYEQYF. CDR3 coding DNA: TGTGCCAGCAGTGAAGCGCTTCGACAGGGGGCTTACGAGCAGTACTTC.

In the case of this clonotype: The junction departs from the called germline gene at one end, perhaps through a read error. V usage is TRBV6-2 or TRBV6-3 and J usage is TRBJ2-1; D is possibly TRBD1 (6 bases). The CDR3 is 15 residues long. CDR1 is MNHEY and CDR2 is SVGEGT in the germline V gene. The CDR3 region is CASNHGLIRGNKQFF. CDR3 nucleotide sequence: TGTGCCAGCAACCACGGCCTTATCAGGGGCAATAAGCAGTTCTTC.

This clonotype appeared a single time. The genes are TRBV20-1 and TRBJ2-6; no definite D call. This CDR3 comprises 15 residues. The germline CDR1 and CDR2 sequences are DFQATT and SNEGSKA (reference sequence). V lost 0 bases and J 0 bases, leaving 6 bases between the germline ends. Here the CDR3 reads CSARDWASGANVLTF. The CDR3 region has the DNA TGCAGTGCTAGAGATTGGGCCTCTGGGGCCAACGTCCTGACTTTC.

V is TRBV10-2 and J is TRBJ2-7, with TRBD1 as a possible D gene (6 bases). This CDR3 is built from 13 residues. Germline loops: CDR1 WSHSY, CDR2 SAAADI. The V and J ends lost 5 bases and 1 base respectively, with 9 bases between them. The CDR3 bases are TGCGCCAGCAGTACGGACAGTTCCTACGAGCAGTACTTC. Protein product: CASSTDSSYEQYF.

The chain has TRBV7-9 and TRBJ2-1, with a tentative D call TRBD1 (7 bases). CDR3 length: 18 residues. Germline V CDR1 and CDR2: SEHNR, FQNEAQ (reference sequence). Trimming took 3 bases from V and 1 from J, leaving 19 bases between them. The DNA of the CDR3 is TGTGCCAGCAGCTTCGGACTACTGACAGGGAATTCCTACAATGAGCAGTTCTTC. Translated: CASSFGLLTGNSYNEQFF.

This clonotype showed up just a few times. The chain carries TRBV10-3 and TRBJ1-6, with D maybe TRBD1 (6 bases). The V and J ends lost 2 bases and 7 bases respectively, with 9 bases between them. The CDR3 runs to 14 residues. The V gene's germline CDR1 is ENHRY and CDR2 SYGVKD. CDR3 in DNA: TGTGCCATCAGTGAGGCAACAGGGAATTCACCCCTCCACTTT. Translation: CAISEATGNSPLHF.

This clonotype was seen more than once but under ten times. The CDR3 DNA follows: TGCGCCAGCAGCCCTGGGACAGCTCCGTTGGGCCCTGGGGCCAACGTCCTGACTTTC. Protein: CASSPGTAPLGPGANVLTF. The chain uses TRBV5-1 and TRBJ2-6, with 7 bases identical to TRBD1. This CDR3 has 19 residues. The J segment lost 2 bases and the V segment lost 4 bases, leaving 15 bases of the junction unmatched. Germline CDR1 SGHRS, CDR2 YFSETQ. The entire variable domain, with the rest obtained from reference TRBV5-1 and TRBJ2-6, is as follows: KAGVTQTPRYLIKTRGQQVTLSCSPISGHRSVSWYQQTPGQGLQFLFEYFSETQRNKGNFPGRFSGRQFSNSRSEMNVSTLELGDSALYLCASSPGTAPLGPGANVLTFGAGSRLTVL.

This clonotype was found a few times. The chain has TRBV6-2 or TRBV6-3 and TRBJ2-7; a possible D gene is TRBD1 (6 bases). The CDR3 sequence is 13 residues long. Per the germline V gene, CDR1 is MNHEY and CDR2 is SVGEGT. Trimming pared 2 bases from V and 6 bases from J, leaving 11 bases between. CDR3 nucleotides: TGTGCCAGCAGTTACGGGGGCTACTCCGAGCAGTACTTC. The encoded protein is CASSYGGYSEQYF.

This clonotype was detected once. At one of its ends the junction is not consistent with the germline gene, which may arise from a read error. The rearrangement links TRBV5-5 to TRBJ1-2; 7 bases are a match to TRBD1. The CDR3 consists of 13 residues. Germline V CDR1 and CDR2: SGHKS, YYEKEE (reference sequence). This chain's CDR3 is CAISGMETGLDTF. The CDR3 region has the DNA TGTGCCATCAGCGGGATGGAGACAGGGTTGGACACCTTC.

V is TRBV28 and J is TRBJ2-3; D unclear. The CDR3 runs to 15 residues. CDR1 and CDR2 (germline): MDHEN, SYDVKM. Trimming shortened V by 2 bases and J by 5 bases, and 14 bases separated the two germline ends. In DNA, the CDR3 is TGTGCCAGCAGTTTACCACATGGCAACGGAGATACGCAGTATTTT. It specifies CASSLPHGNGDTQYF.

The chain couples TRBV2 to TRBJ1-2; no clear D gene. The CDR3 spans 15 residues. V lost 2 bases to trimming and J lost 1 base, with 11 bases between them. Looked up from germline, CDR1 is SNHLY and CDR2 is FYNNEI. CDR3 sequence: CASSERAEGNYGYTF. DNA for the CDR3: TGTGCCAGCAGTGAAAGGGCGGAGGGTAACTATGGCTACACCTTC.

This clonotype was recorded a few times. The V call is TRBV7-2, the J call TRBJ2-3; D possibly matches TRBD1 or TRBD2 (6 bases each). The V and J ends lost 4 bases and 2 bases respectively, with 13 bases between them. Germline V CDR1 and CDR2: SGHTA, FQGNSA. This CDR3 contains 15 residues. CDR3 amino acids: CASSSRGRPTDTQYF. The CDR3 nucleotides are TGTGCCAGCAGCTCCCGGGGGCGGCCCACAGATACGCAGTATTTT.

CDR3 protein: CASSQDVPVATGGYTF. The CDR3 DNA reads as TGCGCCAGCAGCCAAGATGTTCCGGTGGCCACGGGGGGCTACACCTTC. This rearrangement joins TRBV4-1 to TRBJ1-2; D is unclear. Trimming left V 0 bases short and J 8 bases short, with 19 bases between. Germline values: CDR1 MGHRA, CDR2 YSYEKL. The CDR3 consists of 16 residues.

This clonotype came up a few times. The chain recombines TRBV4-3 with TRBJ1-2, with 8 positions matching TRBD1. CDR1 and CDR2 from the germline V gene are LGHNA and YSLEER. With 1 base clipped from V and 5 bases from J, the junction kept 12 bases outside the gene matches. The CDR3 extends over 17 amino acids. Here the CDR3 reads CASSQVQGALTEYGYTF. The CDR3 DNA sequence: TGCGCCAGCAGCCAAGTCCAGGGGGCGTTAACTGAGTATGGCTACACCTTC.

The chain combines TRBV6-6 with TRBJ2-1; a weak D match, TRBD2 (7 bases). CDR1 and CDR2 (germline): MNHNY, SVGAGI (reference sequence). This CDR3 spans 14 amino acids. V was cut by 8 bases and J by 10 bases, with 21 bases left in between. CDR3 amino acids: CASLGGGEGGEQFF. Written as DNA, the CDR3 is TGTGCCAGCTTGGGGGGCGGGGAGGGCGGCGAGCAGTTCTTC.

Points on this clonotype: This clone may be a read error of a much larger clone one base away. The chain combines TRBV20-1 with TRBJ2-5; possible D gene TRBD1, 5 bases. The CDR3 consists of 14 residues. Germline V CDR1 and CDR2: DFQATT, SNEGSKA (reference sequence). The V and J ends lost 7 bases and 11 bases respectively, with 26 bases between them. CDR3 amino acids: CSVQEGVRYNEQYF. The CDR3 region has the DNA TGCAGTGTCCAGGAAGGGGTACGATACAATGAGCAGTACTTC.

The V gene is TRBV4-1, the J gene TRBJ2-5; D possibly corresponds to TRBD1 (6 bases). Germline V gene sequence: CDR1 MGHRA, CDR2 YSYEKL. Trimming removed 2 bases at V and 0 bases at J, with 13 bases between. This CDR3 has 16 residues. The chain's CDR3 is CASSQTRDTNQETQYF. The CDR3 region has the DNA TGCGCCAGCAGCCAAACCCGGGACACTAACCAAGAGACCCAGTACTTC.

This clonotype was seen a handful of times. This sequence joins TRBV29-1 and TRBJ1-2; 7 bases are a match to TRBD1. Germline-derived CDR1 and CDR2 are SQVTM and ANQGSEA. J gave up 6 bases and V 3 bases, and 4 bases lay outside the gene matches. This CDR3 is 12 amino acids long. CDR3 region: CSVDEGGHGYTF. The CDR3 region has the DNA TGCAGCGTTGACGAAGGGGGCCATGGCTACACCTTC.

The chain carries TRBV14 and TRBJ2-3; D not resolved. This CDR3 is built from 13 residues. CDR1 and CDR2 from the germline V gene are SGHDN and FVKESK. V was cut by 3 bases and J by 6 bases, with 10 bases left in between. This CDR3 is CASSQGIGDTQYF. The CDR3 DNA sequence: TGTGCCAGCAGCCAGGGAATAGGGGATACGCAGTATTTT.

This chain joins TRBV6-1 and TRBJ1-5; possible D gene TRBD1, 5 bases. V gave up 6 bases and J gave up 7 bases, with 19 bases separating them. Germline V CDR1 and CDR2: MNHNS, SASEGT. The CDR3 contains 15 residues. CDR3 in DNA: TGTGCCAGCAGGACGGTTGACAGCGTCACCCAGCCCCAGCATTTT. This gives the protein CASRTVDSVTQPQHF.

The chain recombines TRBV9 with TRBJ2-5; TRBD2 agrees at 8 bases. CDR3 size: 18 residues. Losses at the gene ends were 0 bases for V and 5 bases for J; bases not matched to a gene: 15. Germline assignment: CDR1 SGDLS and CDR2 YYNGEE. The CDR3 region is CASSVAPGGSPLGETQYF. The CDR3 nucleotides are TGTGCCAGCAGCGTAGCTCCGGGGGGGAGCCCTCTCGGGGAGACCCAGTACTTC.

DNA of the CDR3: TGTGCCAGCAGTTTTACCAGCGGGGGGGCAATGGATACGCAGTATTTT. As protein: CASSFTSGGAMDTQYF. This rearrangement joins TRBV6-5 to TRBJ2-3; 10 positions agree with TRBD2. CDR1 and CDR2 from the germline V gene are MNHEY and SVGAGI. This CDR3 has 16 amino acids. J gave up 6 bases and V 4 bases, and 10 bases lay outside the gene matches.

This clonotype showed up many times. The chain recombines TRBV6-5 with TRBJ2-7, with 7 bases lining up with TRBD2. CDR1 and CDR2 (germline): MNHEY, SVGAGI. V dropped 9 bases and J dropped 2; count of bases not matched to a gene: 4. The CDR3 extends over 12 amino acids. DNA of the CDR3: TGTGCCAGTAGGGGAGGGCCCTACGAGCAGTACTTC. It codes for CASRGGPYEQYF.

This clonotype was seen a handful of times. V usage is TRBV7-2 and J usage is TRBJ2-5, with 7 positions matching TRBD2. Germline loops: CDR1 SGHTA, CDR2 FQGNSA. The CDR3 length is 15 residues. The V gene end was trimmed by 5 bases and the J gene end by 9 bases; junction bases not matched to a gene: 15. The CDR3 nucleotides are TGTGCCAGCAGCCACAGCGGGGTGAACCAATTTCCCCAGTACTTC. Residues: CASSHSGVNQFPQYF.

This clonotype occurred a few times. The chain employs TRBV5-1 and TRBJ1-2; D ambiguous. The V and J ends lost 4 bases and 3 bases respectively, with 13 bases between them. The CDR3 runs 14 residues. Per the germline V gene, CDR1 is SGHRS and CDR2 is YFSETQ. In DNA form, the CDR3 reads TGCGCCAGCAGCGGCACCGACGGATACTATGGCTACACCTTC. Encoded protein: CASSGTDGYYGYTF.

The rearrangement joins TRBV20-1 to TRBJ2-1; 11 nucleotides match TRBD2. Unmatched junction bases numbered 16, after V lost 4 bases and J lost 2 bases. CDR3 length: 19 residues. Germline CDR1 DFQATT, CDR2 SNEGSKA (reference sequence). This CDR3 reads CSANPTGTSGPSPYNEQFF. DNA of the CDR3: TGCAGTGCTAACCCCACCGGGACTAGCGGACCCTCCCCCTACAATGAGCAGTTCTTC.

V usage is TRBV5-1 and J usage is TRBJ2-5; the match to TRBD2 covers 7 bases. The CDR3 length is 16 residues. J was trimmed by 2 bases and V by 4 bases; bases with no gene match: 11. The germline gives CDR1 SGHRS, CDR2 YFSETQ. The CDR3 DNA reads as TGCGCCAGCAGCCTGCTTGGGGCTAGCGGTCAAGAGACCCAGTACTTC. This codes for CASSLLGASGQETQYF.

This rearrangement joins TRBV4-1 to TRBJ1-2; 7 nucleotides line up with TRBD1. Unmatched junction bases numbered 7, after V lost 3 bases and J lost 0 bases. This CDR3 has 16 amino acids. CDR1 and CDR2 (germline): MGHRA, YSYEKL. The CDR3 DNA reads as TGCGCCAGCAGCCACCTATTGGGACAGACTAACTATGGCTACACCTTC. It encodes CASSHLLGQTNYGYTF.